This TCR beta chain was captured in a study of T cell clones after liver transplantation (dated by TCRdb to about 2019). Context from the whole study: The samples were obtained from ITN030ST, a randomized trial that attempted immunosuppression withdrawal within 2 years after liver transplantation. Donor-reactive T cell clones were identified by TCRbeta sequencing after a pre-transplant mixed lymphocyte reaction and then tracked in post-transplant blood. As an antigen-independent comparator for donor-reactive sequences, third party-reactive TCRbeta sequences were also identified from pre-transplant MLRs. Of the eight recipients, a few were HCV-positive, while the remaining recipients had been transplanted for non-autoimmune, non-viral indications. Until randomization at 12-24 months post-transplant, subjects were given standard immunosuppression, with no induction therapy. Tolerance was defined as complete withdrawal of immunosuppression for at least one year without a rise in liver enzymes beyond twice the upper limit of normal. Of the 8 liver transplant recipients making up the studied cohort, 3 were classified as tolerant and 5 as non-tolerant.

High-throughput TCRbeta CDR3 sequencing of frozen genomic DNA was performed by immunoSEQ, including PCR amplification, mapping, bias correction and internal controls. In the authors' own workflow: Productive rearrangements were retained, and unique TCRbeta sequences were defined by the CDR3 nucleotide sequence together with the V and J gene. For classification of a sequence as donor-reactive, at least 5-fold expansion in CFSE-low cells relative to unstimulated pre-transplant cells and a frequency of at least 0.01% were required. To ensure at least 90% detection power, minimum frequency thresholds were set for each subject based on that subject's lowest-template unstimulated sample. Jensen-Shannon divergence between the top 1000 TCRbeta sequences post-transplant and pre-transplant was used to measure repertoire turnover. Changes in detection of donor-reactive sequences were tested with two-sided Fisher's exact tests. TCRdb obtained this table from immuneACCESS and retained in-frame rearrangements with V and J assigned. These tables miss some clones; where compared with another copy, unresolved V genes account for less than half of the shortfall, and the remainder is unexplained. V, J and clone size are those of that table, while D and trimming were read from the DNA. This sample gives 3,000 or so clones in total; 20% to 25% of them show up just once. The ten largest make up 15% of the sample.

The germline V gene specifies MGHRA as CDR1 and YSYEKL as CDR2. Including the terminal cysteine and phenylalanine, the CDR3 comprises 14 residues. Only the CDR3 part of the read is kept: 42 bases, read in frame from the first base. The trim is 1 base for V and 2 bases for J, with a gap of 9 bases between the germline ends. Of note for this clone: Its antigen has not been determined. Per-nucleotide qualities are absent, and no much larger clonotype sits a single base away.

Alloreactive TCRbeta sequences were defined by sequencing the proliferating CFSE-low cells from the MLR. In the CFSE-MLRs, pre-transplant recipient cells were stimulated either by donor PBMCs, splenocytes or lymph node cells, or by third-party PBMCs. Each of the 8 studied subjects was randomized to immunosuppression withdrawal. The Qiagen DNeasy Blood and Tissue Kit was used for genomic DNA isolation. Summary of the overall study and its limitations: Conclusions were preliminary, limited by small, heterogeneous patient numbers and non-standardized post-transplant time points. Donor-reactive sequences declined more than third party-reactive ones, suggesting partial antigen-specific deletion unrelated to withdrawal success. Low numbers of available donor cells limited the measurable donor-reactive repertoire in two subjects. When repertoire turnover was accounted for, significantly reduced detection of donor-reactive sequences was found in 7 of 8 subjects for CD4 and in 8 of 8 subjects for CD8. Since no allograft tissue specimens were available, donor-reactive T cells may have migrated into the graft instead of being deleted. In most of the 8 subjects, regardless of tolerance or HCV status, circulating donor-reactive CD4 TCRbeta sequences dropped significantly post-transplant.

The TCR comes from a human patient who received a liver transplant. After a transplant, certain T cells may trace back to the graft donor. The source material was CD4+ T cells from PBMCs cultured with third-party cells. The chain couples TRBV4-1 to TRBJ2-7; TRBD1 is a possible D gene, resting on 6 matching bases. In nucleotides, the sequence is TGCGCCAGCAGCCAAGTAGAGGGGGCCTACGAGCAGTACTTC. Translated, it gives CASSQVEGAYEQYF.